This T cell receptor beta chain was identified in a study of radiotherapy plus CTLA-4 blockade in lung cancer. Assay: immunoSEQ multiplex PCR; the TCRdb copy retains only in-frame clones and omits some. The profile shows roughly 97,000 clones, roughly 74% of them singletons. The study treated chemo-refractory metastatic non-small-cell lung cancer patients with focal radiation plus ipilimumab CTLA-4 blockade. The sequenced sample was peripheral blood, obtained from a patient treated with radiotherapy plus ipilimumab. This receptor was identified in a human donor with non-small cell lung cancer who had a partial response to radiotherapy plus ipilimumab. Some clones in this sample may be carry-over from other donors' samples.

The CDR3 bases are TGCGCCAGCAGCCAAGTCCCGAATCAGCCCCAGCATTTT. Translated, it gives CASSQVPNQPQHF. The chain carries TRBV4-1 and TRBJ1-5; D gene uncertain. The CDR3 is 13 residues long. The germline CDR1 and CDR2 sequences are MGHRA and YSYEKL. The V and J ends lost 1 base and 4 bases respectively, with 5 bases between them.